Listed here are 26 T cell receptor beta chains from one sample, sequenced in a study of blood T cell repertoires in COVID-19. Repertoires were generated with immunoSEQ multiplex PCR, while TCRdb's copy carries only in-frame clones and drops some. The sample carries 220,000 or so clones, 85% to 90% recorded once. Sequenced: PBMCs or T cells enriched from blood (not recorded which). The source of these receptors is a woman under 30 in a cohort exposed to, infected with or recovered from COVID-19 (not recorded which).

V gene TRBV6-5 combines with J gene TRBJ1-4, with TRBD1 identical over 8 bases. This CDR3 spans 15 amino acids. The germline V gene has CDR1 MNHEY and CDR2 SVGAGI. V dropped 6 bases and J dropped 7; count of bases not matched to a gene: 10. This CDR3 is CASRMIGQGSEKLFF. The CDR3 region has the DNA TGTGCCAGCAGGATGATTGGACAGGGTAGTGAAAAACTGTTTTTT.

The chain joins TRBV10-2 to TRBJ2-6, with D possibly being TRBD1 (6 bases). V was shortened by 3 bases and J by 0 bases, with 15 bases between the two germline ends. CDR1 and CDR2 (germline): WSHSY, SAAADI. This CDR3 has 18 amino acids. The CDR3 loop is CASSDERQVTSGANVLTF. As DNA, the CDR3 is TGCGCCAGCAGTGACGAGAGACAGGTAACCTCTGGGGCCAACGTCCTGACTTTC.

V is TRBV2 and J is TRBJ2-3; 9 bases agree with TRBD2. This CDR3 comprises 15 residues. CDR1 and CDR2 (germline): SNHLY, FYNNEI. V shed 4 bases, J shed 3 bases, and the junction held 5 bases outside the gene matches. CDR3 amino acids: CASSGAGGPTDTQYF. The CDR3 DNA reads as TGTGCCAGCAGTGGGGCGGGAGGGCCAACAGATACGCAGTATTTT.

This chain uses TRBV24-1 with TRBJ1-1; 8 bases match TRBD1. The CDR3 has 14 residues. V trimming: 4 bases; J trimming: 7 bases; junction bases outside the gene matches: 7. The germline gives CDR1 KGHDR, CDR2 SFDVKD. The CDR3 DNA reads TGTGCCACCAGTGAGAGGACAGGGAAAGGTGAAGCTTTCTTT. It yields the protein CATSERTGKGEAFF.

This chain connects TRBV24-1 to TRBJ1-2; 7 bases are shared with TRBD1. Germline V gene data show CDR1 as KGHDR and CDR2 as SFDVKD. This CDR3 region has 13 residues. The junction had 4 bases not matched to a gene; V was cut back by 3 bases and J by 7 bases. The DNA of the CDR3 is TGTGCCACCAGTGATATACAGGGGTTTGGCTACACCTTC. Protein product: CATSDIQGFGYTF.

The chain recombines TRBV6-2 or TRBV6-3 with TRBJ1-5, with 11 bases aligning to TRBD1. V lost 0 bases, J lost 7 bases, and 2 bases stayed unmatched. This CDR3 is built from 15 residues. Germline V lookup: CDR1 MNHEY, CDR2 SVGEGT. The CDR3 loop is CASSYSGQGGQPQHF. CDR3 nucleotides: TGTGCCAGCAGTTACTCGGGACAGGGGGGGCAGCCCCAGCATTTT.

The gene calls are TRBV19 and TRBJ2-7; 11 positions agree with TRBD2. The CDR3 sequence is 16 residues long. Germline V gene data show CDR1 as LNHDA and CDR2 as SQIVND (reference sequence). Trimming cost V 0 bases and J 1 base; bases outside gene matches: 2. CDR3 amino acids: CASSIDGTSGSYEQYF. Written as DNA, the CDR3 is TGTGCCAGTAGTATAGATGGGACTAGCGGATCCTACGAGCAGTACTTC.

The chain combines TRBV7-9 with TRBJ2-1, with TRBD2 identical over 10 bases. This CDR3 spans 16 amino acids. Germline CDR1 and CDR2: SEHNR and FQNEAQ (reference sequence). With 1 base clipped from V and 8 bases from J, the junction kept 8 bases outside the gene matches. The CDR3 reads CASSLEAGGRFDEQFF. CDR3 in DNA: TGTGCCAGCAGCTTAGAAGCGGGAGGGAGATTCGATGAGCAGTTCTTC.

V is TRBV29-1 and J is TRBJ2-7; 8 positions match TRBD1. Per germline, CDR1 SQVTM and CDR2 ANQGSEA. J gave up 4 bases and V 4 bases, and 3 bases lay outside the gene matches. This CDR3 is built from 12 residues. As DNA, the CDR3 is TGCAGCGTTGGCCAGGGGGCTTACGAGCAGTACTTC. It specifies CSVGQGAYEQYF.

The V gene is TRBV7-2, the J gene TRBJ2-7; TRBD2 agrees at 8 bases. Germline V lookup: CDR1 SGHTA, CDR2 FQGNSA. J gave up 2 bases and V 1 base, and 10 bases lay outside the gene matches. The CDR3 loop spans 17 amino acids. CDR3 coding DNA: TGTGCCAGCAGCTTAGATGGTCTAGCGGGTTACACCTACGAGCAGTACTTC. It encodes CASSLDGLAGYTYEQYF. The full variable domain, with the rest looked up from reference TRBV7-2 and TRBJ2-7, is GAGVSQSPSNKVTEKGKDVELRCDPISGHTALYWYRQSLGQGLEFLIYFQGNSAPDKSGLPSDRFSAERTGGSVSTLTIQRTQQEDSAVYLCASSLDGLAGYTYEQYFGPGTRLTVT.

The chain uses TRBV5-1 and TRBJ2-5, with D tentatively TRBD1 (6 bases). Trimming shortened V by 0 bases and J by 0 bases, and 9 bases separated the two germline ends. CDR3 length: 15 residues. Germline V gives CDR1 SGHRS, CDR2 YFSETQ. The CDR3 sequence: CASSLGQDYQETQYF. The CDR3 DNA reads as TGCGCCAGCAGCTTGGGACAGGATTACCAAGAGACCCAGTACTTC.

The rearrangement links TRBV11-2 to TRBJ1-5, with D maybe TRBD1 (6 bases). Germline CDR1 is SGHAT and CDR2 is FQNNGV. CDR3 size: 13 residues. The V end lost 9 bases, the J end lost 1 base, and 10 bases lay between the germline ends. This CDR3 reads CASAQGSNQPQHF. The CDR3, as DNA: TGTGCCAGTGCGCAGGGGAGCAATCAGCCCCAGCATTTT.

This clone has just one count. The rearrangement links TRBV2 to TRBJ1-2; the D gene is possibly TRBD1 (6 bases). The V end was cut by 9 bases, the J end by 4 bases, with 18 bases between. This CDR3 comprises 14 residues. Looked up from germline, CDR1 is SNHLY and CDR2 is FYNNEI. CDR3 coding DNA: TGTGCCAGTTCAGGGGAGGGGACTATCTATGGCTACACCTTC. It yields the protein CASSGEGTIYGYTF.

The chain joins TRBV19 to TRBJ1-6; 9 positions match TRBD1. The trim removed 5 bases at V and 7 bases at J, leaving 6 bases unmatched. The CDR3 loop spans 15 amino acids. Germline assignment: CDR1 LNHDA and CDR2 SQIVND (reference sequence). Written as DNA, the CDR3 is TGTGCCAGTAGTCCCCCGACAGGGGGAAATTCACCCCTCCACTTT. This codes for CASSPPTGGNSPLHF.

The V and J genes are TRBV10-2 and TRBJ2-1; the D gene is possibly TRBD2 (7 bases). Germline V gene sequence: CDR1 WSHSY, CDR2 SAAADI. The CDR3 runs to 15 residues. V lost 7 bases, J lost 9 bases, and 22 bases lay in between. CDR3 region: CASTTGTTSTGEQFF. The CDR3 DNA reads as TGCGCCAGCACTACCGGGACTACCTCGACAGGTGAGCAGTTCTTC.

The chain has TRBV27 and TRBJ2-1; 8 positions match TRBD2. Per germline, CDR1 MNHEY and CDR2 SMNVEV (reference sequence). V gave up 4 bases and J gave up 3 bases; unmatched junction bases: 11. The CDR3 is made up of 17 amino acids. CDR3 in DNA: TGTGCCAGCAGTTCCCAGAAAGCGGGAGAAATCTACAATGAGCAGTTCTTC. As protein: CASSSQKAGEIYNEQFF.

CDR3 residues: CASSLPGYGYTF. CDR3 nucleotide sequence: TGTGCCAGCAGTTTACCGGGCTATGGCTACACCTTC. The gene calls are TRBV12-3 or TRBV12-4 and TRBJ1-2; no clear D. The CDR3 contains 12 residues. V shed 2 bases and J shed 4 bases, with 5 bases lying between them.

The J gene is TRBJ1-3, the V gene TRBV18, with 8 nucleotides matching TRBD1. Germline CDR1 is KGHSH and CDR2 is LQKENI. The J segment lost 0 bases and the V segment lost 3 bases, leaving 4 bases of the junction unmatched. The CDR3 sequence is 16 residues long. CDR3 protein: CASSPGQGNSGNTIYF. The DNA of the CDR3 is TGTGCCAGCTCACCCGGACAGGGAAACTCTGGAAACACCATATATTTT.

The chain is built from TRBV5-4 and TRBJ1-3; TRBD1 is a possible D gene (6 bases). The V end lost 2 bases, the J end lost 3 bases, and 12 bases lay between the germline ends. Germline CDR1 reads SGHNT; CDR2 reads YYREEE (reference sequence). This CDR3 has 15 amino acids. CDR3 coding DNA: TGTGCCAGCAGCTTCAATAGGGGGAGTGGAAACACCATATATTTT. Protein product: CASSFNRGSGNTIYF.

This clone was observed a handful of times. V usage is TRBV5-1 and J usage is TRBJ1-2; 7 nucleotides align to TRBD1. With 1 base clipped from V and 6 bases from J, the junction kept 15 bases outside the gene matches. Germline-derived CDR1 and CDR2 are SGHRS and YFSETQ. The CDR3 length is 17 residues. The CDR3 protein is CASSLRRTGGQSDGYTF. The CDR3 DNA reads TGCGCCAGCAGCTTGCGGCGGACAGGAGGTCAATCTGATGGCTACACCTTC. The whole variable domain, filled in from reference TRBV5-1 and TRBJ1-2, reads KAGVTQTPRYLIKTRGQQVTLSCSPISGHRSVSWYQQTPGQGLQFLFEYFSETQRNKGNFPGRFSGRQFSNSRSEMNVSTLELGDSALYLCASSLRRTGGQSDGYTFGSGTRLTVV.

This clone was seen just once. The DNA of the CDR3 is TGTGCCAGCAGCGACCGAGGGTGGGACAGGGCGACTGCTGAAGCTTTCTTT. As protein: CASSDRGWDRATAEAFF. The chain carries TRBV7-9 and TRBJ1-1, with 9 nucleotides matching TRBD1. This CDR3 comprises 17 residues. V gave up 5 bases and J gave up 6 bases; unmatched junction bases: 16. The V gene's germline CDR1 is SEHNR and CDR2 FQNEAQ (reference sequence).

The rearrangement links TRBV5-1 to TRBJ1-5; D is possibly TRBD1 (5 bases). Germline assignment: CDR1 SGHRS and CDR2 YFSETQ. CDR3 length: 14 residues. The ends were cut back, 4 bases at V and 0 bases at J, with 8 bases in the middle. The CDR3 sequence is CASSTDSSNQPQHF. Here the CDR3 DNA reads TGCGCCAGCAGCACCGACAGTAGCAATCAGCCCCAGCATTTT.

The V and J genes are TRBV19 and TRBJ2-2, with D perhaps matching TRBD1 (6 bases). The CDR3 loop spans 15 amino acids. V lost 2 bases and J lost 3, with 10 bases in between. Germline V lookup: CDR1 LNHDA, CDR2 SQIVND (reference sequence). CDR3 in DNA: TGTGCCAGTAGTATATTCAGGGGTGACACCGGGGAGCTGTTTTTT. This encodes CASSIFRGDTGELFF.

This clone was picked up a small number of times. The rearrangement uses TRBV7-9 and TRBJ1-2, with unresolved D. Per germline, CDR1 SEHNR and CDR2 FQNEAQ (reference sequence). V lost 3 bases, J lost 6 bases, and 8 bases lay in between. This CDR3 has 12 amino acids. The CDR3 loop is CASSFYGNGYTF. CDR3 DNA: TGTGCCAGCAGCTTCTACGGGAATGGCTACACCTTC.

The rearrangement uses TRBV5-5 and TRBJ1-1; D not resolved. Per germline, CDR1 SGHKS and CDR2 YYEKEE (reference sequence). The CDR3 covers 15 residues. Trimming removed 7 bases from V and 6 bases from J, with 22 bases in between. The CDR3 DNA reads TGTGCCAGCTTCCTCACCGGGTTGGCGATCGCTGAAGCTTTCTTT. It codes for CASFLTGLAIAEAFF.

The gene calls are TRBV4-2 and TRBJ2-1; 11 nucleotides match TRBD2. CDR3 length: 16 residues. The V and J ends lost 0 bases and 7 bases, in that order; junction bases with no gene match: 5. Per the germline V gene, CDR1 is LGHNA and CDR2 is YNFKEQ. The CDR3 here is CASSQDVAGGWNEQFF. The CDR3 nucleotides are TGTGCCAGCAGCCAAGATGTAGCGGGAGGGTGGAATGAGCAGTTCTTC.